A single T cell receptor (beta chain) is shown here with its context. Its target is not known. A mixed TRB-A/B primer pool amplified rearranged TRB by multiplex touch-down PCR. From the multiplex PCR reads, TCRdb called clonotypes with MiXCR, one entry per CDR3 protein. Of roughly 2,500 distinct CDR3 sequences in the sample, roughly 54% were seen once. Peripheral blood genomic DNA, not sorted cells or RNA, was the template. The data derive from a study of T cell repertoires in aging, cancer and after chemotherapy. Study-level findings and limits: Hematological cancer patients had lymphoid organ infiltration that may impair thymic emigration or T cell expansion.

The sequence derives from a human donor with a blood cancer. Sequenced input: blood.

The CDR3 nucleotides are TGTGCCAGCAGTGAAAGCGGGACAGGGGTCGGCTACACCTTC. Its translation is CASSESGTGVGYTF. The chain employs TRBV6-1 and TRBJ1-2; 10 nucleotides match TRBD1. The CDR3 runs to 14 residues. V lost 2 bases, J lost 8 bases, and 5 bases stayed unmatched. Germline V gives CDR1 MNHNS, CDR2 SASEGT.